This TCR beta chain is from a study of shared T cell receptors in the human thymus. The CDR3 contains 16 residues. V lost 6 bases and J lost 1, with 15 bases in between. Germline values: CDR1 MNHEY, CDR2 SMNVEV (reference sequence). TCRdb's table, derived via immunoSEQ multiplex PCR, lists solely in-frame clones and lacks some. The sample carries over 350,000 clones, roughly 94% recorded once. Sequenced sample: thymocytes. This chain joins TRBV27 and TRBJ2-2, with D maybe TRBD1 (8 bases). The source of this sequence is a human donor. For the CDR3, the DNA is TGTGCCAGCAGCTGGACAGGGAGGGAGAACACCGGGGAGCTGTTTTTT. Translated, it gives CASSWTGRENTGELFF.